The present entry profiles one T cell receptor beta chain with its context. The entry originates in a study of control samples from healthy donors and cancer patients. Trimming cost V 0 bases and J 8 bases, with 16 bases left between them. This CDR3 contains 14 residues. The germline V gene encodes CDR1 GTSNPN and CDR2 SVGIG (reference sequence). Generated by immunoSEQ multiplex PCR, the TCRdb table keeps only in-frame clones and is missing some. The table has 150,000 to 200,000 clones, roughly 94% seen once. The rearrangement joins TRBV30 to TRBJ1-1, with D unresolved. This receptor was taken from a man aged 55 to 69 with colorectal cancer. The sample consisted of PBMCs. Here the CDR3 reads CAWSVSVTSQEAFF. In DNA, the CDR3 is TGTGCCTGGAGTGTATCCGTAACTTCACAGGAAGCTTTCTTT.